These T cell receptor beta chains were read from a single sample in a study of blood T cells in healthy people across ages. TCRdb recomputed calls from the 5' RACE reads with MiXCR, one row per CDR3 protein. The sample lists around 790,000 distinct CDR3 sequences, around 43% seen once, with roughly 19% in the top ten. Sequencing was performed on blood. The origin of the receptors is a man aged 60-69 years in good health. The CDR3 runs from the conserved cysteine through the conserved F or W. Each record gives: D gene, J gene, clone size, V gene, CDR3 protein, CDR3 DNA. A D gene is named only where the DNA matches it firmly. A clone size is listed for some rows: how often the clone was seen (once, few, many), or a class if it is expanded.

D: TRBD1
J: TRBJ2-7
size: -
V: TRBV20-1
CDR3: CSAVPGQGASEQYF
DNA: TGCAGTGCTGTCCCGGGACAGGGGGCCTCCGAGCAGTACTTC

D: -
J: TRBJ2-1
size: -
V: TRBV6-1
CDR3: CASSEAGGGLYNEQFF
DNA: TGTGCCAGCAGTGAAGCTGGGGGCGGCCTCTACAATGAGCAGTTCTTC

D: TRBD1
J: TRBJ2-5
size: -
V: TRBV20-1
CDR3: CSARASGQGTQYF
DNA: TGCAGTGCTAGAGCCTCGGGACAGGGGACCCAGTACTTC

D: -
J: TRBJ1-5
size: few
V: TRBV19
CDR3: CASSIVWNQPQHF
DNA: TGTGCCAGTAGTATTGTTTGGAATCAGCCCCAGCATTTT

D: TRBD2
J: TRBJ2-7
size: -
V: TRBV20-1
CDR3: CSAPGGRPYEQYF
DNA: TGCAGTGCTCCGGGGGGGCGCCCCTACGAGCAGTACTTC

D: TRBD1
J: TRBJ1-1
size: -
V: TRBV15
CDR3: CATSRQGTGPVKGNTEAFF
DNA: TGTGCCACCAGCAGACAGGGGACAGGCCCTGTAAAGGGAAACACTGAAGCTTTCTTT

D: -
J: TRBJ2-6
size: -
V: TRBV7-2
CDR3: CASSLDVAGSGANVLTF
DNA: TGTGCCAGCAGCTTAGATGTTGCCGGCTCTGGGGCCAACGTCCTGACTTTC

D: -
J: TRBJ1-6
size: -
V: TRBV6-6
CDR3: CASSRFTNSPLHF
DNA: TGTGCCAGCAGCCGATTCACCAATTCACCCCTCCACTTT

D: TRBD1
J: TRBJ2-5
size: once
V: TRBV7-9
CDR3: CASSLRDSFQETQYF
DNA: TGTGCCAGCAGCTTACGGGACAGCTTCCAAGAGACCCAGTACTTC

D: TRBD2
J: TRBJ2-7
size: few
V: TRBV10-3
CDR3: CAIRGSSYEQYF
DNA: TGTGCCATCCGCGGGAGCTCCTACGAGCAGTACTTC

D: -
J: TRBJ1-5
size: -
V: TRBV27
CDR3: CASSLWYRVGNQPQHF
DNA: TGTGCCAGCAGTTTATGGTACAGGGTAGGCAATCAGCCCCAGCATTTT

D: TRBD1
J: TRBJ2-1
size: few
V: TRBV24-1
CDR3: CATSGTTGDDEQFF
DNA: TGTGCCACCAGTGGCACGACAGGGGACGATGAGCAGTTCTTC

D: -
J: TRBJ1-5
size: few
V: TRBV2
CDR3: CASSDSNQPQHF
DNA: TGTGCCAGCAGTGACAGCAATCAGCCCCAGCATTTT

D: -
J: TRBJ1-1
size: once
V: TRBV6-6
CDR3: CASNTEGNTEAFF
DNA: TGTGCCAGCAATACGGAAGGGAACACTGAAGCTTTCTTT